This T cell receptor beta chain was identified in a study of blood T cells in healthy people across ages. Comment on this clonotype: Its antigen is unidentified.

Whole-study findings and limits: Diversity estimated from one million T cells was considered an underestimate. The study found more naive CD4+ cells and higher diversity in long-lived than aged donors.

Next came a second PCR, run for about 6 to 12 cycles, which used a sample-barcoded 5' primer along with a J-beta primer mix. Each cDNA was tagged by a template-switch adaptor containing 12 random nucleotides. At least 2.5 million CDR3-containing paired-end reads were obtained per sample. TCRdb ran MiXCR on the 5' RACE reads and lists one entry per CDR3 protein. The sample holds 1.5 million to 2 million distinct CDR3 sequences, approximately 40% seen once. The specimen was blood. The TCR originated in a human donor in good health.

The CDR3 coding sequence is TGCAGTCTCTCGGGGGCGCACAACGGATACAATGAGCAGTTCTTC. It encodes CSLSGAHNGYNEQFF. The rearrangement links TRBV20-1 to TRBJ2-1; D possibly uses TRBD1 or TRBD2 (6 bases each). This CDR3 is built from 15 residues. V lost 8 bases and J lost 4, with 21 bases in between. Germline V gene lookup returns CDR1 DFQATT and CDR2 SNEGSKA (reference sequence).